This entry lists 16 T cell receptor beta chains sequenced from one sample in a study of cytomegalovirus exposure and HLA in healthy donors. Amplification used 60 Vbeta primers and 13 Jbeta primers. The repertoire was sequenced with immunoSEQ multiplex PCR; TCRdb's copy has only in-frame clones and lacks some. The sample has about 200,000 clones; around 77% are singletons. Sequenced input: PBMCs. The receptors shown here come from a woman aged 30 to 39 in good health and CMV-seronegative.

This clone was seen more than once but under ten times. J is TRBJ2-3 and V is TRBV4-2, with 10 bases matching TRBD2. Germline V gives CDR1 LGHNA, CDR2 YNFKEQ. CDR3 size: 17 residues. V was pared by 3 bases and J by 4 bases, with 10 bases of the junction left unmatched. The chain's CDR3 is CASSQDLLAGGSDTQYF. The DNA of the CDR3 is TGTGCCAGCAGCCAGGATCTCTTAGCGGGAGGTTCAGATACGCAGTATTTT.

V usage is TRBV7-6 and J usage is TRBJ2-2; no reliable D call. The CDR3 has 15 amino acids. Germline CDR1 SGHVS, CDR2 FNYEAQ. V gave up 5 bases and J gave up 0 bases, with 10 bases separating them. The CDR3 here is CASSLGPSNTGELFF. The CDR3 bases are TGTGCCAGCAGCCTCGGTCCTTCGAACACCGGGGAGCTGTTTTTT.

Concerning this clone itself: A read error may produce the germline difference seen at one junction end. The chain combines TRBV6-5 with TRBJ1-5; no clear D gene. The CDR3 has 12 amino acids. Per germline, CDR1 MNHEY and CDR2 SVGAGI. Written as DNA, the CDR3 is TGTGCCAGCAGTGACTCTACGAGTCCCCAGCATTTT. As protein: CASSDSTSPQHF.

The rearrangement links TRBV7-9 to TRBJ1-4, with D unresolved. The CDR3 sequence is 11 residues long. CDR1 is SEHNR and CDR2 is FQNEAQ in the germline V gene (reference sequence). Trimming took 3 bases from V and 8 from J, leaving 4 bases between them. The CDR3 nucleotides are TGTGCCAGCAGCTTCAGGGAAAAACTGTTTTTT. Its translation: CASSFREKLFF. The full variable domain, its missing parts supplied by reference TRBV7-9 and TRBJ1-4, is DTGVSQNPRHKITKRGQNVTFRCDPISEHNRLYWYRQTLGQGPEFLTYFQNEAQLEKSRLLSDRFSAERPKGSFSTLEIQRTEQGDSAMYLCASSFREKLFFGSGTQLSVL.

The chain employs TRBV28 and TRBJ2-7; the D gene is possibly TRBD2 (5 bases). The germline gives CDR1 MDHEN, CDR2 SYDVKM. V lost 7 bases and J 0 bases, leaving 16 bases between the germline ends. The CDR3 totals 15 residues. CDR3 nucleotides: TGTGCCAGCACCACCCCGTCTAGCAACTCCTACGAGCAGTACTTC. Its protein product is CASTTPSSNSYEQYF.

Comments on this clone: The same CDR3 arises from other DNA sequences in this sample as well. The chain combines TRBV9 with TRBJ1-1, with D tentatively TRBD1 (5 bases). The V end was cut by 5 bases, the J end by 3 bases, with 23 bases between. Per germline, CDR1 SGDLS and CDR2 YYNGEE. This CDR3 has 17 amino acids. The CDR3 loop is CASRPQGYSSRYTEAFF. The CDR3 DNA reads TGTGCCAGCAGACCGCAGGGATACTCCTCACGCTACACTGAAGCTTTCTTT.

The CDR3 here is CASLAGRPSFNDEQFF. The CDR3 coding sequence is TGTGCCAGCCTAGCGGGGCGGCCGTCTTTTAATGATGAGCAGTTCTTC. The chain couples TRBV9 to TRBJ2-1; 9 nucleotides align to TRBD2. The CDR3 has 16 residues. The V gene end was trimmed by 7 bases and the J gene end by 8 bases; junction bases not matched to a gene: 16. Germline loops: CDR1 SGDLS, CDR2 YYNGEE.

The rearrangement links TRBV6-1 to TRBJ1-1, with 7 bases lining up with TRBD1. Trimming at V came to 8 bases and at J to 3 bases, leaving 9 bases not matched to a gene. The length of the CDR3 is 14 residues. Per germline, CDR1 MNHNS and CDR2 SASEGT. CDR3 sequence reads: CASAKGAGYTEAFF. DNA of the CDR3: TGTGCCAGCGCGAAGGGGGCTGGGTACACTGAAGCTTTCTTT.

The rearrangement uses TRBV4-1 and TRBJ1-5; 8 bases match TRBD1. The germline gives CDR1 MGHRA, CDR2 YSYEKL. The CDR3 has 13 residues. V lost 8 bases, J lost 4 bases, and 4 bases stayed unmatched. The DNA of the CDR3 is TGCGCCAGCGCCGACAGGGGAAATCAGCCCCAGCATTTT. This gives the protein CASADRGNQPQHF.

J is TRBJ1-5 and V is TRBV4-1; D is undetermined. V was cut by 4 bases and J by 4 bases, with 8 bases left in between. This CDR3 has 13 residues. Germline V CDR1 and CDR2: MGHRA, YSYEKL. The CDR3 DNA reads as TGCGCCAGCAGCCCCTACTTAAATCAGCCCCAGCATTTT. Protein: CASSPYLNQPQHF.

This clone has just a few counts. The chain couples TRBV4-1 to TRBJ1-1; D is unresolved. The germline V and J ends were trimmed by 0 bases and 11 bases, with 16 bases remaining between them. Germline V gene sequence: CDR1 MGHRA, CDR2 YSYEKL. The CDR3 consists of 14 residues. In DNA form, the CDR3 reads TGCGCCAGCAGCCAAGAAATAAAGCTACAGCAGGCTTTCTTT. The encoded protein is CASSQEIKLQQAFF.

The chain couples TRBV4-1 to TRBJ1-5; D is unresolved. CDR3 length: 16 residues. Trimming took off 0 bases at V and 5 bases at J, with 14 bases between the two ends. The germline CDR1 and CDR2 sequences are MGHRA and YSYEKL. The CDR3 DNA reads as TGCGCCAGCAGCCAAGATCCCCGGTTCCTGTATCAGCCCCAGCATTTT. Amino acids: CASSQDPRFLYQPQHF.

The chain recombines TRBV5-6 with TRBJ1-2; TRBD1 agrees at 8 bases. From germline, CDR1 is SGHDT and CDR2 YYEEEE. J gave up 7 bases and V 5 bases, and 10 bases lay outside the gene matches. This CDR3 region has 14 residues. The DNA for the CDR3 is TGTGCCAGCAGATCCCTGCCAGGGGGCAGTGGCTACACCTTC. Protein sequence: CASRSLPGGSGYTF.

This rearrangement joins TRBV27 to TRBJ1-6, with D unclear. V was shortened by 4 bases and J by 6 bases, with 4 bases between the two germline ends. The CDR3 totals 12 residues. Germline V gene sequence: CDR1 MNHEY, CDR2 SMNVEV (reference sequence). The CDR3 sequence is CASSSGNSPLHF. CDR3 coding DNA: TGTGCCAGCAGTTCCGGTAATTCACCCCTCCACTTT.

The chain carries TRBV28 and TRBJ2-7, with D unclear. The germline gives CDR1 MDHEN, CDR2 SYDVKM. V was trimmed by 5 bases and J by 4 bases, leaving 24 bases between them. This CDR3 is 17 amino acids long. Here the CDR3 reads CASSLPPLGVQVYEQYF. The CDR3 DNA reads TGTGCCAGCAGTCTCCCCCCGCTCGGCGTCCAGGTATACGAGCAGTACTTC.

For this clone: Here the CDR3 omits its conserved ending phenylalanine or tryptophan, so a read error is the likely source. The chain joins TRBV7-9 to TRBJ1-2; a possible D gene is TRBD1 (6 bases). The CDR3 is 13 residues long. V was clipped by 5 bases and J by 5 bases, with 12 bases between them. Germline CDR1 is SEHNR and CDR2 is FQNEAQ (reference sequence). The CDR3 loop reads CASSLITGYGYTS. DNA of the CDR3: TGTGCCAGCAGCCTCATCACAGGGTATGGCTACACCTCC.